These 8 T cell receptor beta chains were all obtained from the same sample, sequenced in a study of blood T cell repertoires in COVID-19. Using immunoSEQ multiplex PCR, the repertoire was profiled, and TCRdb retains in-frame clones only, with some absent. The sample holds almost 400,000 clones, more than 70% seen once. What was sequenced was peripheral blood. Receptor source: a woman aged 55 to 70 with COVID-19, enrolled during active disease.

V is TRBV5-6 and J is TRBJ1-2, with 8 bases that match TRBD1. The CDR3 sequence is 13 residues long. Germline V gene lookup returns CDR1 SGHDT and CDR2 YYEEEE. Trimming took 3 bases from V and 8 from J; bases not matched to a gene: 6. The DNA for the CDR3 is TGTGCCAGCAGCTGGGACAGGACGGACGGCTACACCTTC. It codes for CASSWDRTDGYTF.

The genes are TRBV27 and TRBJ1-1; D unclear. Trimming stripped 4 bases from V and 6 bases from J, with 9 bases between. The CDR3 totals 12 residues. CDR1 and CDR2 (germline): MNHEY, SMNVEV (reference sequence). DNA of the CDR3: TGTGCCAGCAGTTCCGGTGATGCTGAAGCTTTCTTT. It codes for CASSSGDAEAFF.

V usage is TRBV4-1 and J usage is TRBJ2-7; 10 bases agree with TRBD2. J was trimmed by 7 bases and V by 1 base; bases with no gene match: 7. Germline V gives CDR1 MGHRA, CDR2 YSYEKL. This CDR3 region has 15 residues. CDR3 nucleotide sequence: TGCGCCAGCAGCCAAGTCGGGACTAGCGAAGGGGAGCAGTACTTC. This sequence encodes CASSQVGTSEGEQYF.

The chain uses TRBV13 and TRBJ2-3; TRBD2 might be the D (7 bases). With 7 bases removed from V and 2 bases from J, the gap between germline ends came to 16 bases. The CDR3 contains 15 residues. CDR1 and CDR2 from the germline V gene are PRHDT and FYEKMQ (reference sequence). The CDR3 region is CASKWGGSLTDTQYF. The DNA for the CDR3 is TGTGCCAGCAAGTGGGGGGGCAGCCTCACAGATACGCAGTATTTT.

This chain joins TRBV9 and TRBJ2-5, with 11 bases fitting TRBD2. The CDR3 is made up of 16 amino acids. V lost 2 bases, J lost 4 bases, and 7 bases stayed unmatched. Germline CDR1 reads SGDLS; CDR2 reads YYNGEE. The CDR3 loop reads CASSVRLAGRAETQYF. CDR3 in DNA: TGTGCCAGCAGCGTCCGACTAGCGGGGAGGGCAGAGACCCAGTACTTC.

The V gene is TRBV29-1, the J gene TRBJ1-2; the D gene is possibly TRBD1 (6 bases). From germline, CDR1 is SQVTM and CDR2 ANQGSEA. Trimming left V 3 bases short and J 8 bases short, with 19 bases between. The CDR3 consists of 14 residues. CDR3 DNA: TGCAGCGTTGACGGGGGCCGGGGGGTGCAAGGCTACACCTTC. This codes for CSVDGGRGVQGYTF.

There are a few counts of this clone. This chain links TRBV18 with TRBJ1-1; 10 positions agree with TRBD1. Germline assignment: CDR1 KGHSH and CDR2 LQKENI. V lost 6 bases, J lost 1 base, and 8 bases stayed unmatched. This CDR3 comprises 16 residues. The CDR3 nucleotides are TGTGCCAGCTCCCTGCGTGACAGGGGGCCGAACACTGAAGCTTTCTTT. This gives the protein CASSLRDRGPNTEAFF.

The chain is built from TRBV7-2 and TRBJ2-5; D is perhaps TRBD1 (6 bases). Germline-derived CDR1 and CDR2 are SGHTA and FQGNSA. The CDR3 is 13 amino acids. With 4 bases removed from V and 4 bases from J, the gap between germline ends came to 10 bases. The CDR3 here is CASSSTGRETQYF. The CDR3 bases are TGTGCCAGCAGCTCCACAGGGAGAGAGACCCAGTACTTC.